This T cell receptor (beta chain) was retrieved from a study of blood T cell repertoires in COVID-19. Study context: PBMCs, B-cell-depleted T cells, or T cells were the source of the cDNA or gDNA that made up the material.

As originally analysed: From reference gene primer amplification, estimates of nucleated cell counts were derived. Repertoires were generated with immunoSEQ multiplex PCR, while TCRdb's copy carries only in-frame clones and drops some. D and trimming were read from the DNA, whereas the V and J calls and clone size are those reported in that table. The sample has 350,000 to 450,000 clones, around nine tenths seen once; the top ten hold less than 1.5%. Residents of 24 US areas, aged about 18 to 89 years, made up the participants. People in the exposed group encountered a COVID-19 case within 2 weeks before entering the study. The sample taken for sequencing was PBMCs or T cells enriched from blood (not recorded which). The TCR originated in a woman between 18 and 29 years old who had been exposed to COVID-19.

CDR3 amino acids: CASSLNGEQFF. DNA for the CDR3: TGCGCCAGCAGCTTAAATGGCGAGCAGTTCTTC. V is TRBV5-1 and J is TRBJ2-1; D is uncertain. The germline V gene has CDR1 SGHRS and CDR2 YFSETQ. The CDR3 contains 11 residues. V lost 2 bases and J 10 bases, leaving 7 bases between the germline ends.